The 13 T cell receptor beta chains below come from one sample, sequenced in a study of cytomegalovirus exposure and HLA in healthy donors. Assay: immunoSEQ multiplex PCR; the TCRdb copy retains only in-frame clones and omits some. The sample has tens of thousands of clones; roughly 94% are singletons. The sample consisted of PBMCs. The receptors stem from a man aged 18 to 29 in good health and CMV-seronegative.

The CDR3 loop reads CASSIRTGGGNGYTF. As DNA, the CDR3 is TGTGCCAGCAGTATCCGGACAGGGGGCGGGAATGGCTACACCTTC. The rearrangement uses TRBV27 and TRBJ1-2; 11 positions agree with TRBD1. Per the germline V gene, CDR1 is MNHEY and CDR2 is SMNVEV (reference sequence). This CDR3 has 15 residues. J was trimmed by 6 bases and V by 5 bases; bases with no gene match: 8.

In DNA, the CDR3 is TGTGCCAGCAGTTTAGGGAACAGGGGAACCGGGGAGCTGTTTTTT. Translated, it gives CASSLGNRGTGELFF. This rearrangement joins TRBV28 to TRBJ2-2; 7 nucleotides agree with TRBD1. This CDR3 contains 15 residues. CDR1 MDHEN and CDR2 SYDVKM come from the germline V gene. With 2 bases clipped from V and 5 bases from J, the junction kept 5 bases outside the gene matches.

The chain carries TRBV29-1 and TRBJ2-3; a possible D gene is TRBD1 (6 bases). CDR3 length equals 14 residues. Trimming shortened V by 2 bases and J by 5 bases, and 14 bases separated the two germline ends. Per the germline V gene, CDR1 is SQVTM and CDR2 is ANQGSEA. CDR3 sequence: CSVEKQGRIDTQYF. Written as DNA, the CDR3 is TGCAGCGTTGAAAAACAGGGTAGGATAGATACGCAGTATTTT.

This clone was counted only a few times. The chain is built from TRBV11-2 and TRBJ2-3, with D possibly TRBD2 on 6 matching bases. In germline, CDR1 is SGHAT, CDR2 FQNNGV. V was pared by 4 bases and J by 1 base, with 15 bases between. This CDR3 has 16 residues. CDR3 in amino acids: CASSSLLATGTDTQYF. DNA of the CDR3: TGTGCCAGCAGCTCTCTTCTAGCGACTGGCACAGATACGCAGTATTTT.

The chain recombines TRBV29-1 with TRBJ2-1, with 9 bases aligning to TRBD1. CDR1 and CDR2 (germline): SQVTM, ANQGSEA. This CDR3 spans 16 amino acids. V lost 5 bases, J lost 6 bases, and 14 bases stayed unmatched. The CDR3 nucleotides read TGCAGCGTTAGGGGACAGGGAAATTTAAGGAGCAATGAGCAGTTCTTC. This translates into CSVRGQGNLRSNEQFF.

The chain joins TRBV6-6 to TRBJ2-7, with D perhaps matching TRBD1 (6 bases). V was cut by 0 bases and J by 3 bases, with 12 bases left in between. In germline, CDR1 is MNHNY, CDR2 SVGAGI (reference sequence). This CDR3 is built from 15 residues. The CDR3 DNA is TGTGCCAGCAGTTACTCGCAGGGGCTTGTCTACGAGCAGTACTTC. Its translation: CASSYSQGLVYEQYF.

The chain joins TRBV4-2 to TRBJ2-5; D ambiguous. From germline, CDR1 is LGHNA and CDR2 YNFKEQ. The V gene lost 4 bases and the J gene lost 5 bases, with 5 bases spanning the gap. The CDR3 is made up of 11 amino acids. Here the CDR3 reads CASSPGETQYF. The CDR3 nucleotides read TGTGCCAGCAGCCCCGGTGAGACCCAGTACTTC.

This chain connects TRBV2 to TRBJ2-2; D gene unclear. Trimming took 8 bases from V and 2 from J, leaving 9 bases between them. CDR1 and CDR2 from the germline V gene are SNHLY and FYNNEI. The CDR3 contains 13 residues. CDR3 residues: CASRSYNTGELFF. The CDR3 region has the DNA TGTGCCAGCCGTTCTTATAACACCGGGGAGCTGTTTTTT.

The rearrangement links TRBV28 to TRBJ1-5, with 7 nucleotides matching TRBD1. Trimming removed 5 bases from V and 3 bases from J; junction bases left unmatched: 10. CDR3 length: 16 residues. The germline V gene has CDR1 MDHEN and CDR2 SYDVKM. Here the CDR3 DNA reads TGTGCCAGCAGTCCCGTGGACAGGACCCTCAATCAGCCCCAGCATTTT. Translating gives CASSPVDRTLNQPQHF.

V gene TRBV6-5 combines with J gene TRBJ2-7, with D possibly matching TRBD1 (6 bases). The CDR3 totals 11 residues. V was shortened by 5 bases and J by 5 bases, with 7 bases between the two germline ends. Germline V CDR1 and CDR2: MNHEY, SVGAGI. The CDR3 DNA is TGTGCCAGCAGTCAGGGGAACGAGCAGTACTTC. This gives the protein CASSQGNEQYF.

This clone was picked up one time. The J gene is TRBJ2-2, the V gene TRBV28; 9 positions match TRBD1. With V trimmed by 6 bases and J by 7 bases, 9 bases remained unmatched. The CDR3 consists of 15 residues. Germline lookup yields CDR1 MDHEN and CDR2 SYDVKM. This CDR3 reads CASSTGGARDGELFF. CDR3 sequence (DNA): TGTGCCAGCAGCACAGGGGGCGCAAGGGACGGGGAGCTGTTTTTT.

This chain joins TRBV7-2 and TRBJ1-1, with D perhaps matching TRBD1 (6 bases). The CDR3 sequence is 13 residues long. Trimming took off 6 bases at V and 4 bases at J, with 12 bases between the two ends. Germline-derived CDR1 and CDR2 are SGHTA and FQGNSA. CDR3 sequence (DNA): TGTGCCAGCAGGGTTGGGGGGGCCACTGAAGCTTTCTTT. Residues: CASRVGGATEAFF.

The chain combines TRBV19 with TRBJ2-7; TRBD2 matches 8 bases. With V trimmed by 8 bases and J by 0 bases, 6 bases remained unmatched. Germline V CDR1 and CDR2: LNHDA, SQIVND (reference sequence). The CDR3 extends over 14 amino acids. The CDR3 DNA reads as TGTGCCAGTGGGATGACTAGCGCCTCCTACGAGCAGTACTTC. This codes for CASGMTSASYEQYF.